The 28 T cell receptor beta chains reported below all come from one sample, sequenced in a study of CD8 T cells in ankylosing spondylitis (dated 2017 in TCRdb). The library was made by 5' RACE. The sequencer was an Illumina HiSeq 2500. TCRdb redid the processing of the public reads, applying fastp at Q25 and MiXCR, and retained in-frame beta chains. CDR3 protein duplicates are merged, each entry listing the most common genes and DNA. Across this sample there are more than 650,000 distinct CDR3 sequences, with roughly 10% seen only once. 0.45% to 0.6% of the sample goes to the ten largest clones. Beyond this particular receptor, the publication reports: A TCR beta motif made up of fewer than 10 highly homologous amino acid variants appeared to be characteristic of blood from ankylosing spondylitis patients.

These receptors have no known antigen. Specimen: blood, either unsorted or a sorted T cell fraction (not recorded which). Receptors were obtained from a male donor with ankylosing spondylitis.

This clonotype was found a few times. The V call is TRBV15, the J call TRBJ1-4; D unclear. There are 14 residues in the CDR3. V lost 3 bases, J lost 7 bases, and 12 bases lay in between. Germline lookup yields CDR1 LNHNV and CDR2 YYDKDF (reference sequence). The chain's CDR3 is CATSRAVSAEKLFF. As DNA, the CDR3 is TGTGCCACCAGCAGGGCAGTGTCGGCTGAAAAACTGTTTTTT.

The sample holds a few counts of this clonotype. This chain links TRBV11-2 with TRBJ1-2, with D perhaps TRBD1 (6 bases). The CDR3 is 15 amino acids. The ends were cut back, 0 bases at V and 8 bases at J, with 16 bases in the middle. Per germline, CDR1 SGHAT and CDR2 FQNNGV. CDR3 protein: CASSLDGTGLEGYTF. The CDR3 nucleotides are TGTGCCAGCAGCTTAGATGGCACAGGGCTGGAGGGCTACACCTTC.

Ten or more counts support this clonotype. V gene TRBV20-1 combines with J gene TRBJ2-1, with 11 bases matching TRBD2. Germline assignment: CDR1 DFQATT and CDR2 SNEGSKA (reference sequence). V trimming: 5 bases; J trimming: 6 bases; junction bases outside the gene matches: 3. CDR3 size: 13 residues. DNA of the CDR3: TGCAGTGCTTATAGCGGGGGGGGCAATGAGCAGTTCTTC. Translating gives CSAYSGGGNEQFF.

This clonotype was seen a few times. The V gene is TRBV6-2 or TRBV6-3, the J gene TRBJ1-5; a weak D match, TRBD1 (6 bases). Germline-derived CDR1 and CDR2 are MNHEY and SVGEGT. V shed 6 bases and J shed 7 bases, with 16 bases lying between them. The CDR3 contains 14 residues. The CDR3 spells CASSTVGAEQPQHF. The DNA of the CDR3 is TGTGCCAGCAGCACCGTGGGGGCTGAGCAGCCCCAGCATTTT.

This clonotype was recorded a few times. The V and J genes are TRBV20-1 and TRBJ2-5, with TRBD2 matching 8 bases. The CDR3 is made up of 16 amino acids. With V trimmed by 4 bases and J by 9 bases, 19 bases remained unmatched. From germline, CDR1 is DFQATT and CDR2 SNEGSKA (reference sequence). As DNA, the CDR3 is TGCAGTGCTACCTCCCCCGGGGGGGGTCGCCAGTGGGCCCAGTACTTC. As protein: CSATSPGGGRQWAQYF.

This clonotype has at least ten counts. The CDR3 reads CASSESGRSPPGELFF. The CDR3 DNA reads as TGTGCCAGCAGTGAATCTGGCAGGAGCCCTCCCGGGGAGCTGTTTTTT. The chain links TRBV25-1 to TRBJ2-2; D not resolved. The CDR3 loop spans 16 amino acids. Germline assignment: CDR1 MGHDK and CDR2 SYGVNS. With 1 base removed from V and 6 bases from J, the gap between germline ends came to 15 bases.

The CDR3 DNA follows: TGCGCCAGCAGCTTGGCTGGGACGGGCGCCGGTGAAAAACTGTTTTTT. This codes for CASSLAGTGAGEKLFF. This rearrangement joins TRBV5-1 to TRBJ1-4; D is possibly TRBD1 (5 bases). From germline, CDR1 is SGHRS and CDR2 YFSETQ. The CDR3 covers 16 residues. The V end was cut by 0 bases, the J end by 7 bases, with 16 bases between.

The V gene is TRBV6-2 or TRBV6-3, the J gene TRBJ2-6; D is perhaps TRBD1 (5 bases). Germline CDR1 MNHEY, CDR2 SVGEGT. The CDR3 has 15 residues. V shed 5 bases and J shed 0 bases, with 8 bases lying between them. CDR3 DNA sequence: TGTGCCAGCAGTCACAGGTTCTCTGGGGCCAACGTCCTGACTTTC. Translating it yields CASSHRFSGANVLTF.

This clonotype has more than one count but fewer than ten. The CDR3 protein is CASSMPGRGGNTDTQYF. In DNA form, the CDR3 reads TGTGCCAGCAGCATGCCAGGACGTGGAGGGAACACAGATACGCAGTATTTT. The chain employs TRBV5-4 and TRBJ2-3; a possible D gene is TRBD2 (6 bases). Germline CDR1 and CDR2: SGHNT and YYREEE (reference sequence). The CDR3 is 17 residues long. V was cut by 4 bases and J by 2 bases, with 20 bases left in between.

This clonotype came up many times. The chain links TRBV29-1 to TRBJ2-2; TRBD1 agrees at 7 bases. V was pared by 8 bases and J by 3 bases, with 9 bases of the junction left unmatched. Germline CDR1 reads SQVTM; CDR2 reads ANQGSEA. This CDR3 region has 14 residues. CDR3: CSIGTAWDTGELFF. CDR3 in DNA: TGCAGCATTGGGACAGCATGGGACACCGGGGAGCTGTTTTTT.

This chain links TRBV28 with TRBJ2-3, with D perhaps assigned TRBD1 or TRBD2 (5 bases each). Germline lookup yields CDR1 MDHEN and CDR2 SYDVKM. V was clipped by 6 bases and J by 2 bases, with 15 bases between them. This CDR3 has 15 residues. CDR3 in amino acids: CASRRPGPLTDTQYF. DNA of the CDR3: TGTGCCAGCAGACGTCCGGGACCCCTCACAGATACGCAGTATTTT. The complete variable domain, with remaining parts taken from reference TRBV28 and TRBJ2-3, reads DVKVTQSSRYLVKRTGEKVFLECVQDMDHENMFWYRQDPGLGLRLIYFSYDVKMKEKGDIPEGYSVSREKKERFSLILESASTNQTSMYLCASRRPGPLTDTQYFGPGTRLTVL.

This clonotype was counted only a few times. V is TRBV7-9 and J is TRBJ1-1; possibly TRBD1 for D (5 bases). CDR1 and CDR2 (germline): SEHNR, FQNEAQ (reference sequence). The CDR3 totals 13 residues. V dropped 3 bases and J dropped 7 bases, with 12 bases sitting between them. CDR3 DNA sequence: TGTGCCAGCAGCTTCACAGGACGGATTGAAGCTTTCTTT. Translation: CASSFTGRIEAFF.

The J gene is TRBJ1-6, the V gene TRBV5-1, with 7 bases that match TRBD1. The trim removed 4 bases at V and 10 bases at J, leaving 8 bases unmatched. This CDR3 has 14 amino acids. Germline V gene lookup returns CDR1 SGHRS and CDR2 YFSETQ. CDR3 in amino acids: CASSPDRVSSPLHF. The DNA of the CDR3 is TGCGCCAGCAGCCCCGACAGGGTTTCCTCACCCCTCCACTTT.

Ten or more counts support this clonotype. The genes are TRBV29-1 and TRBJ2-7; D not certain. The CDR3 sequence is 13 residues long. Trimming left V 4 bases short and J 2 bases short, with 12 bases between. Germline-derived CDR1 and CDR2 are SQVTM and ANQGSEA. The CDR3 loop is CSVVNSTPYEQYF. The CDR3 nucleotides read TGCAGCGTTGTCAACAGTACACCCTACGAGCAGTACTTC.

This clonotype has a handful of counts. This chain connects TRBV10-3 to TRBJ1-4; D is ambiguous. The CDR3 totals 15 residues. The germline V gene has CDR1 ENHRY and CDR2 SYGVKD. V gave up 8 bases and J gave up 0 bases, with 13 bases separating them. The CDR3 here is CAISASYATNEKLFF. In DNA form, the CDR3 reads TGTGCCATCTCAGCATCATATGCAACTAATGAAAAACTGTTTTTT.

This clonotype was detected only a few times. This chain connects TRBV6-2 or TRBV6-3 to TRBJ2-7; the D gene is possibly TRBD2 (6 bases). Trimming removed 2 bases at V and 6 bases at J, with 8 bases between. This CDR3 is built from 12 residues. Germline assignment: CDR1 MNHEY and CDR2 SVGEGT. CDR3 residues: CASSYGGTEQYF. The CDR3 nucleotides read TGTGCCAGCAGTTACGGGGGGACCGAGCAGTACTTC.

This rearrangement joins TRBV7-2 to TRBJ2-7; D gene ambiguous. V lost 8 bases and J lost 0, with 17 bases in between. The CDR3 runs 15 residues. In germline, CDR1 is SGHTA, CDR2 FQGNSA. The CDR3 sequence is CASGALPLSSYEQYF. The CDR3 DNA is TGTGCCAGCGGCGCACTCCCTCTAAGCTCCTACGAGCAGTACTTC.

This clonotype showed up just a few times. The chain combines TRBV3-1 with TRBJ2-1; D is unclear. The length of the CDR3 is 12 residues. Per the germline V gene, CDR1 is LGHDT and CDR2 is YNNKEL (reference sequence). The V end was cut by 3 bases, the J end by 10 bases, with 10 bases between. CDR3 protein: CASSQDVREQFF. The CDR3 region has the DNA TGTGCCAGCAGCCAGGACGTTAGAGAGCAGTTCTTC.

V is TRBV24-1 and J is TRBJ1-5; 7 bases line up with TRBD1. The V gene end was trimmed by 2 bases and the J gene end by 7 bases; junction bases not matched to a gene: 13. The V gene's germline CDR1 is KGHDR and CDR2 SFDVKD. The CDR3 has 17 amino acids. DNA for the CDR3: TGTGCCACCAGTGATTCTTCACCGACAGGGATGACGCAGCCCCAGCATTTT. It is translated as CATSDSSPTGMTQPQHF.

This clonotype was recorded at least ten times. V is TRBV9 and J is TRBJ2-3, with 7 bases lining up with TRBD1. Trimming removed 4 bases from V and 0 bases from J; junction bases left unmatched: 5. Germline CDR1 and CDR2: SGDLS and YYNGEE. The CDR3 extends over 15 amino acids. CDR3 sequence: CASSPGQPSTDTQYF. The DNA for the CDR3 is TGTGCCAGCAGCCCGGGACAGCCCAGCACAGATACGCAGTATTTT.

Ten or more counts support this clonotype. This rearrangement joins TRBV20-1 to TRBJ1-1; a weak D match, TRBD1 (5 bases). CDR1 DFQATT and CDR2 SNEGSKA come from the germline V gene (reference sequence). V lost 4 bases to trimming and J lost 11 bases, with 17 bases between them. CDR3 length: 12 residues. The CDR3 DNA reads TGCAGTGCTATGTCGCAGGGCACTACGGCTTTCTTT. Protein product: CSAMSQGTTAFF.

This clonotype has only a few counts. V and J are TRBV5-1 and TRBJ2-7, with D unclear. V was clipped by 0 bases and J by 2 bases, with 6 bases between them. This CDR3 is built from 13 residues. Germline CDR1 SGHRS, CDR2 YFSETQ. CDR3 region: CASSLDGPYEQYF. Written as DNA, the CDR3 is TGCGCCAGCAGCTTGGACGGGCCCTACGAGCAGTACTTC. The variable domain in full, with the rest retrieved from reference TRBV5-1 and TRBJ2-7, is KAGVTQTPRYLIKTRGQQVTLSCSPISGHRSVSWYQQTPGQGLQFLFEYFSETQRNKGNFPGRFSGRQFSNSRSEMNVSTLELGDSALYLCASSLDGPYEQYFGPGTRLTVT.

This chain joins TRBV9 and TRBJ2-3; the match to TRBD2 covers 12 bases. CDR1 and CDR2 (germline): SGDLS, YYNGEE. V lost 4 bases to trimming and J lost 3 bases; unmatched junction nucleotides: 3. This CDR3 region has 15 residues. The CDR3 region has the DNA TGTGCCAGCAGCCTAGCGGGGGGGCAGACAGATACGCAGTATTTT. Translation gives CASSLAGGQTDTQYF.

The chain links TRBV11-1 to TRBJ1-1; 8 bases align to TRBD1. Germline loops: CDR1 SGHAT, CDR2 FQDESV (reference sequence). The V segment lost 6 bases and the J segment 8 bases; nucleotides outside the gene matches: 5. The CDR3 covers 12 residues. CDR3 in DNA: TGTGCCAGCAGTCGACAGGGGTTCGAAGCTTTCTTT. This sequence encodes CASSRQGFEAFF.

This CDR3 reads CSARQEYYNEQFF. DNA for the CDR3: TGCAGCGCCCGACAGGAATACTACAATGAGCAGTTCTTC. The rearrangement links TRBV29-1 to TRBJ2-1, with a weak D call TRBD1 (6 bases). Germline CDR1 is SQVTM and CDR2 is ANQGSEA. With 7 bases removed from V and 3 bases from J, the gap between germline ends came to 13 bases. This CDR3 is 13 amino acids long.

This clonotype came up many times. DNA for the CDR3: TGTGCCAGCAGTTACTCGAGGGGGCCGGAGACCCAGTACTTC. As protein: CASSYSRGPETQYF. The chain couples TRBV6-5 to TRBJ2-5; 7 nucleotides line up with TRBD1. The CDR3 is made up of 14 amino acids. Trimming at V came to 0 bases and at J to 5 bases, leaving 3 bases not matched to a gene. Germline V gene sequence: CDR1 MNHEY, CDR2 SVGAGI.

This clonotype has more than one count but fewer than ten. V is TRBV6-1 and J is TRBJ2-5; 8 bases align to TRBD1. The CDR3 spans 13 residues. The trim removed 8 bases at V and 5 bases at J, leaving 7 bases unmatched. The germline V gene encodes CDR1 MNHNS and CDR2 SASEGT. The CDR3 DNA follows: TGTGCCAGCCGCAGGACAGGGAGCGAGACCCAGTACTTC. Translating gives CASRRTGSETQYF.

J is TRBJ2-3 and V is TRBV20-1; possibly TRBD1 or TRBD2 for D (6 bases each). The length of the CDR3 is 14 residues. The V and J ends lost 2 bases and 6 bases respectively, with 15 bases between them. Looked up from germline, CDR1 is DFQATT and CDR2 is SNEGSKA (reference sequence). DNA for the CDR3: TGCAGTGCTAGAAGTCCGGGGGCGAGGGATACGCAGTATTTT. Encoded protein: CSARSPGARDTQYF.